A single sample is the source of the 9 T cell receptor beta chains below, sequenced in a study of T-cell reconstitution after alpha-beta-depleted transplantation in children. Preparing the TCRbeta library involved the use of unique molecular identifiers. MiXCR was run by TCRdb on the PCR reads, yielding one entry per CDR3 protein. The sample yields roughly 400,000 distinct CDR3 sequences, about a fifth seen once. The input for sequencing was PBMCs from the stem cell graft donor, taken from the stem cell graft. These receptors all come from a human donor who donated a stem cell graft to a child with acute myeloid leukemia.

CDR3 sequence reads: CSARDREVTALHF. The DNA of the CDR3 is TGCAGTGCTAGAGACAGGGAGGTGACGGCCCTCCACTTT. The J gene is TRBJ1-6, the V gene TRBV20-1; tentative D call: TRBD1 (5 bases). Germline V CDR1 and CDR2: DFQATT, SNEGSKA (reference sequence). Trimming took 0 bases from V and 14 from J, leaving 14 bases between them. The CDR3 contains 13 residues.

Here the CDR3 reads CSASPGVPEAFF. The CDR3 bases are TGCAGTGCTAGTCCCGGGGTCCCTGAAGCTTTCTTT. This sequence joins TRBV20-1 and TRBJ1-1; no clear D. CDR3 length equals 12 residues. The ends were cut back, 3 bases at V and 6 bases at J, with 11 bases in the middle. Germline loops: CDR1 DFQATT, CDR2 SNEGSKA (reference sequence).

The chain uses TRBV2 and TRBJ1-6; 7 bases are a match to TRBD1. The length of the CDR3 is 13 residues. V dropped 8 bases and J dropped 7; count of bases not matched to a gene: 5. Germline values: CDR1 SNHLY, CDR2 FYNNEI. CDR3 bases: TGTGCCAGCGCAGGGGGAATCAATTCACCCCTCCACTTT. Amino acids: CASAGGINSPLHF.

The sample holds a few counts of this clonotype. V usage is TRBV20-1 and J usage is TRBJ2-5; D uncertain. The CDR3 is made up of 13 amino acids. The germline V gene encodes CDR1 DFQATT and CDR2 SNEGSKA (reference sequence). V was pared by 0 bases and J by 6 bases, with 11 bases between. CDR3 protein: CSARDPLEKTQYF. The CDR3 nucleotides read TGCAGTGCTAGAGATCCCCTAGAGAAGACCCAGTACTTC.

The V call is TRBV5-5, the J call TRBJ2-4; D is unclear. Germline V lookup: CDR1 SGHKS, CDR2 YYEKEE (reference sequence). This CDR3 has 16 residues. V shed 2 bases and J shed 0 bases, with 12 bases lying between them. The CDR3 bases are TGTGCCAGCAGCTTCGATTTGGACCTAGCCAAAAACATTCAGTACTTC. Translation: CASSFDLDLAKNIQYF.

The chain employs TRBV9 and TRBJ2-1; tentatively, D is TRBD1 (7 bases). The CDR3 spans 16 residues. Trimming stripped 1 base from V and 5 bases from J, with 16 bases between. CDR1 and CDR2 from the germline V gene are SGDLS and YYNGEE. CDR3 sequence (DNA): TGTGCCAGCAGCGTATCAGGGGGGAGTATTAACAATGAGCAGTTCTTC. It yields the protein CASSVSGGSINNEQFF.

This chain links TRBV5-4 with TRBJ2-3, with D perhaps assigned TRBD1 or TRBD2 (5 bases each). V lost 3 bases and J 2 bases, leaving 13 bases between the germline ends. Germline V gene data show CDR1 as SGHNT and CDR2 as YYREEE (reference sequence). CDR3 length: 15 residues. DNA for the CDR3: TGTGCCAGCAGCTCCCGGGACGGATCCACAGATACGCAGTATTTT. It is translated as CASSSRDGSTDTQYF. The complete variable domain, with remaining parts taken from reference TRBV5-4 and TRBJ2-3, reads ETGVTQSPTHLIKTRGQQVTLRCSSQSGHNTVSWYQQALGQGPQFIFQYYREEENGRGNFPPRFSGLQFPNYSSELNVNALELDDSALYLCASSSRDGSTDTQYFGPGTRLTVL.

This clonotype has just a few counts. The J gene is TRBJ2-3, the V gene TRBV27; possibly TRBD2 for D (6 bases). V dropped 2 bases and J dropped 0 bases, with 9 bases sitting between them. The germline CDR1 and CDR2 sequences are MNHEY and SMNVEV (reference sequence). There are 15 residues in the CDR3. CDR3 sequence reads: CASSLERASTDTQYF. The CDR3 DNA reads TGTGCCAGCAGTTTAGAGCGGGCTAGCACAGATACGCAGTATTTT.

The V call is TRBV12-3 or TRBV12-4, the J call TRBJ2-5; D could derive from TRBD1 or TRBD2 (5 bases each). Trimming took 6 bases from V and 4 from J, leaving 24 bases between them. The CDR3 runs 17 residues. CDR3 in DNA: TGTGCCAGCAGCACCTTCGGGGCAGGGCGAACGCCAGAGACCCAGTACTTC. Its protein is CASSTFGAGRTPETQYF.